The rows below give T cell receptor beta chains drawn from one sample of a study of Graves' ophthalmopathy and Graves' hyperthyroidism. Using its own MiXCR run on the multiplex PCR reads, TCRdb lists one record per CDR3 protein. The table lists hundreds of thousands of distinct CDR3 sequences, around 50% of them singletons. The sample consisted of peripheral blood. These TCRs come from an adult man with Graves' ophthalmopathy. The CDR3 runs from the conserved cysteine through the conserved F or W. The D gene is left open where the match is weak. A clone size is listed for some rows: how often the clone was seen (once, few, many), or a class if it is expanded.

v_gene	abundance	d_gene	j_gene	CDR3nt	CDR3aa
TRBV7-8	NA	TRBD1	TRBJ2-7	TGTGCCCGCAGCTTAGCGGGGACAGGGGGTGTCACCTACGAGCAGTACTTC	CARSLAGTGGVTYEQYF
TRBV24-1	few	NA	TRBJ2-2	TGTGCCACCTCGGAGAGGGACACCGGGGAGCTGTTTTTT	CATSERDTGELFF
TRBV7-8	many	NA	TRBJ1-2	TGTGCCAGCAGCTTAGACGGCAGGGGACCCTATGGCTACACCTTC	CASSLDGRGPYGYTF
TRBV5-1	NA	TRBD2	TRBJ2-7	TGCGCCAGCAGCTTGGCGCCGGGACTAGAGGACGAGCAGTACTTC	CASSLAPGLEDEQYF
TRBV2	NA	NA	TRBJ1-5	TGTGCCAGCAGCCCCCTGGACAGTTCCCCTAATCAGCCCCAGCATTTT	CASSPLDSSPNQPQHF
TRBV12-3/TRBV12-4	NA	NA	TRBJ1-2	TGTGCCAGCAGTCCCGGGGGCTACACCTTC	CASSPGGYTF
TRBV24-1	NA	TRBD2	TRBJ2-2	TGTGCCACCAGTGATCCTCCCAGCGGGGGAAACGGGGAGCTGTTTTTT	CATSDPPSGGNGELFF
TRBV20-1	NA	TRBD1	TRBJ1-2	TGCAGTGCTAAAACAGGGGGCGCGTCCAACTATGACTACACCTTC	CSAKTGGASNYDYTF
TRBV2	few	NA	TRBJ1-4	TGTGCCAGCAGCGCCCTCATGGGCGGGGGTGAAAAACTGTTTTTT	CASSALMGGGEKLFF
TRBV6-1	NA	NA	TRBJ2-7	TGTGCCAGCAGTTTACAGGCCCTTGGATTTTACGAGCAGTACTTC	CASSLQALGFYEQYF
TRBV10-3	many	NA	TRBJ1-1	TGTGCCATCAGTGAGTCGATACAGGACACTGAAGCTTTCTTT	CAISESIQDTEAFF
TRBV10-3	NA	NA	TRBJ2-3	TGTGCCATCAGTGAGTCCTCTTTCACAGATACGCAGTATTTT	CAISESSFTDTQYF
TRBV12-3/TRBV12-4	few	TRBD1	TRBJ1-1	TGTGCCAGCAGTTTGGGACAGCCCGAAGCTTTCTTT	CASSLGQPEAFF
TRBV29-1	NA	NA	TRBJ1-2	TGCAGCGTTGAAGGGACGGGGGAAGGCTACACCTTC	CSVEGTGEGYTF
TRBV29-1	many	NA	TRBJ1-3	TGCAGCGTTCAATCCGGACAGCTCGGAAACACCATATATTTT	CSVQSGQLGNTIYF
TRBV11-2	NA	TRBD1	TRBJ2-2	TGTGCCAGCAGCTTAGGACAGGGCGAGGAGCTGTTTTTT	CASSLGQGEELFF
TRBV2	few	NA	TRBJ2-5	TGTGCCAGCAGTGAAGAACTATCGGAGACCCAGTACTTC	CASSEELSETQYF
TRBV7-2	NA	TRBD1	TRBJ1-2	TGTGCCAGCAGCCCCAGGGGGGTCGGTGGCTACACCTTC	CASSPRGVGGYTF
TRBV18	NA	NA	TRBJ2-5	TGTGCCAGCTCACCACCCTGGGACGCCCAAGAGACCCAGTACTTC	CASSPPWDAQETQYF
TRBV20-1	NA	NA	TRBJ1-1	TGCAGTGCTAGGGAGTTAGGACAGAACACTGAAGCTTTCTTT	CSARELGQNTEAFF
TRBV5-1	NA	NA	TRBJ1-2	TGCGCCAGCAGCTTGGCTCTCAGCGATGGCTACACCTTC	CASSLALSDGYTF
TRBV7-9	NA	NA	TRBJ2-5	TGTGCCAGCAGCTTAGTTTCTGGAGAGACCCAGTACTTC	CASSLVSGETQYF
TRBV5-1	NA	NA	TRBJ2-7	TGCGCCAGCAGCGCCGACACTTACGAGCAGTACTTC	CASSADTYEQYF
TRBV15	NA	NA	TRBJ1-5	TGTGCCACCAGCAGCATCCAGGGAAATCAGCCCCAGCATTTT	CATSSIQGNQPQHF
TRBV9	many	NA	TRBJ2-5	TGTGCCAGCAGCGTAGATTTGCGGGAAGAGACCCAGTACTTC	CASSVDLREETQYF
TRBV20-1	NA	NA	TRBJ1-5	TGCAGTGCTATCTCAGGGATAAGCAATCAGCCCCAGCATTTT	CSAISGISNQPQHF
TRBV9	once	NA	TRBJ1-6	TGTGCCAGCAGCCAAGAGGGTTCCTATGATTCACCCCTCCACTTT	CASSQEGSYDSPLHF
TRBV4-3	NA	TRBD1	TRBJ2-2	TGCGCCAGCAGCCAACCGAGGACAGGGGGAACCGGGGAGCTGTTTTTT	CASSQPRTGGTGELFF
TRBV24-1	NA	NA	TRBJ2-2	TGTGCCACCAGTGACCAGGGGAGCATTACGAACACCGGGGAGCTGTTTTTT	CATSDQGSITNTGELFF
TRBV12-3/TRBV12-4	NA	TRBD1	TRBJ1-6	TGTGCCAGCAGTCCGGACAGGGGGCGTAATTCACCCCTCCACTTT	CASSPDRGRNSPLHF
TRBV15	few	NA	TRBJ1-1	TGTGCCACCAGCAGAAGCTCGGGCAGGGCGAACACTGAAGCTTTCTTT	CATSRSSGRANTEAFF
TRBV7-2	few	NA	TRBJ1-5	TGTGCCAGCAGCTTAGTGGGCTGGGTTAATCAGCCCCAGCATTTT	CASSLVGWVNQPQHF
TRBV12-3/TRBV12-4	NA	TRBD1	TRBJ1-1	TGTGCCAGCATACAGGGGGGCACTGAAGCTTTCTTT	CASIQGGTEAFF
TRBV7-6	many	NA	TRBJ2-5	TGTGCCAGCAGCTTAGCTACGGAGACCCAGTACTTC	CASSLATETQYF
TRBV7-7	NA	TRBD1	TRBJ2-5	TGTGCTAGCAGTCTGGCTCCCGGGACAGGGGATTGGGGGACCCAGTACTTC	CASSLAPGTGDWGTQYF
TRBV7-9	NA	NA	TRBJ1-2	TGTGCCAGCAGCTTCGGGGGAGGCCGTGGCTACACCTTC	CASSFGGGRGYTF
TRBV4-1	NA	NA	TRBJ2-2	TGCGCCAGCAGCCAATATCAAGGCACCGGGGAGCTGTTTTTT	CASSQYQGTGELFF
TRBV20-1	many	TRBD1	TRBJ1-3	TGCAGTGCCCCTTACAGGGGGCGCGTAAACACCATATATTTT	CSAPYRGRVNTIYF
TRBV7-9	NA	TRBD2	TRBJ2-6	TGTGCCAGCAGCGTCGGGGGGACGGGCCGCTCTGGGGCCAACGTCCTGACTTTC	CASSVGGTGRSGANVLTF
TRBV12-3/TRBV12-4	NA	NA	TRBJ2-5	TGTGCCAGCAGTTCTGGACGACAAGAGACCCAGTACTTC	CASSSGRQETQYF
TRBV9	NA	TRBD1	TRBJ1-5	TGTGCCAGCTCCCCAGGGGGACCTAGCAATCAGCCCCAGCATTTT	CASSPGGPSNQPQHF
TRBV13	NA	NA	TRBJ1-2	TGTACCAGCAGCTCCCTCGGACCCCTGAACTATGGCTACACCTTC	CTSSSLGPLNYGYTF
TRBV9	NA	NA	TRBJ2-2	TGTGCCAGCAGCGTAGGAGGGAACACCGGGGAGCTGTTTTTT	CASSVGGNTGELFF
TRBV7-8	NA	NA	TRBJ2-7	TGTGCCAGCAGCTTGGTGATGCTGAACTACGAGCAGTACTTC	CASSLVMLNYEQYF
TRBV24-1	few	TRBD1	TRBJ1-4	TGTGCCACCAGTGATTCGCAACAGGGGTGGAGTGAAAAACTGTTTTTT	CATSDSQQGWSEKLFF
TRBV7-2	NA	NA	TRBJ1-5	TGCGCCAGCAGCCAAGTGGTCGGCGGCAATCAGCCCCAGCATTTT	CASSQVVGGNQPQHF
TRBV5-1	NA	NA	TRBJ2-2	TGCGCCAGCAGCTTGACGCCAGCCTACTTTACCGGGGAGCTGTTTTTT	CASSLTPAYFTGELFF
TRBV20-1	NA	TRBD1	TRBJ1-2	TGCAGCCTGGGACAGCTCTATGGCTACACCTTC	CSLGQLYGYTF
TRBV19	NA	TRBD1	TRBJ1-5	TGTGCCAGTAGTATCGGGAGGGACAGGGGAGGCAATCAGCCCCAGCATTTT	CASSIGRDRGGNQPQHF
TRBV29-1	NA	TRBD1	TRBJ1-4	TGCAGCGTTGTAGGGGGCGCCGCCGAAAAACTGTTTTTT	CSVVGGAAEKLFF
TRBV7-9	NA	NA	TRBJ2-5	TGCGCCAGCAGCTCAGGAGGGACAGTCCAAGAGACCCAGTACTTC	CASSSGGTVQETQYF
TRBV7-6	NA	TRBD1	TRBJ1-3	TGTGCCAGCAGCCCAGCGACAGGGCGCTCTGGAAACACCATATATTTT	CASSPATGRSGNTIYF
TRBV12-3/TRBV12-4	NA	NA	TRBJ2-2	TGTGCCAGCATCCCCAGCAGTCTGAACACCGGGGAGCTGTTTTTT	CASIPSSLNTGELFF